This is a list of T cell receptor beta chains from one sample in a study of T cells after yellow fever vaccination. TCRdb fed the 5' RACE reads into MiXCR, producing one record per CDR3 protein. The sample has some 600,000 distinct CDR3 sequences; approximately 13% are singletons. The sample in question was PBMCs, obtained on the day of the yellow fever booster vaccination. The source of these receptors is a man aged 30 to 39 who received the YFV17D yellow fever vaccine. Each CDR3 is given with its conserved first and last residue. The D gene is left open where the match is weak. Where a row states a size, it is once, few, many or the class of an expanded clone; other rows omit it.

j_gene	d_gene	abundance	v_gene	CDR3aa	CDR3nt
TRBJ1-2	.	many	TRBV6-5	CASSYRTATLYGYTF	TGTGCCAGCAGTTACCGGACAGCCACACTCTATGGCTACACCTTC
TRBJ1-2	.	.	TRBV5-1	CASSLGERVRYGYTF	TGCGCCAGCAGCTTGGGAGAGAGAGTTAGATATGGCTACACCTTC
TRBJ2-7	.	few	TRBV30	CAWRGSGDEQYF	TGTGCCTGGAGGGGATCGGGAGACGAGCAGTACTTC
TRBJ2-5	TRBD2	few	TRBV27	CASSLSVETSGETQYF	TGTGCCAGCAGTTTATCCGTCGAGACTAGCGGGGAGACCCAGTACTTC
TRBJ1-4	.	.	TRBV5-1	CASSIETGEKLFF	TGCGCCAGCAGCATAGAGACCGGAGAAAAACTGTTTTTT
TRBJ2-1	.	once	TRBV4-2	CASSPRLFCNEQFF	TGTGCCAGCAGCCCTAGGCTCTTCTGCAATGAGCAGTTCTTC
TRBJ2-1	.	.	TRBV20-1	CSSLTESYNEQFF	TGCAGTAGCTTAACGGAATCCTACAATGAGCAGTTCTTC
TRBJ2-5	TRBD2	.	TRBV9	CASSVGGGLASETQYF	TGTGCCAGCAGCGTAGGGGGGGGACTAGCGAGCGAGACCCAGTACTTC
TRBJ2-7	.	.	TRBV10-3	CAISESFRRISYEQYF	TGTGCCATCAGTGAGTCTTTTCGCAGAATCTCCTACGAGCAGTACTTC
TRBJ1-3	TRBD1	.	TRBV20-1	CSARDATGAGNTIYF	TGCAGTGCTAGAGATGCGACAGGGGCTGGAAACACCATATATTTT
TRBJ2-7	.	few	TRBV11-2	CASSLDNRVGEQYF	TGTGCCAGCAGCTTGGACAACAGGGTGGGCGAGCAGTACTTC
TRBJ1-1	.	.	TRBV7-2	CASSRGMATEAFF	TGTGCCAGCAGCCGAGGCATGGCCACTGAAGCTTTCTTT
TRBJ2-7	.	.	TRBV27	CASSEAKAGYYEQYF	TGTGCCAGCAGCGAAGCCAAGGCAGGATACTACGAGCAGTACTTC
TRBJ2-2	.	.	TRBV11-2	CASSFRDRVTGELFF	TGTGCCAGCAGCTTCCGGGACCGAGTTACCGGGGAGCTGTTTTTT
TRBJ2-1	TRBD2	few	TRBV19	CASSGLTSGFYNEQFF	TGTGCCAGTAGTGGATTGACTAGCGGGTTCTACAATGAGCAGTTCTTC
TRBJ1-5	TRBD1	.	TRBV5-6	CASSRGQLLQGQPQHF	TGTGCCAGCAGCCGGGGACAGCTATTGCAAGGCCAGCCCCAGCATTTT
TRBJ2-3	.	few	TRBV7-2	CASSPQSLLTDTQYF	TGTGCCAGCAGCCCGCAGAGTCTCCTTACAGATACGCAGTATTTT
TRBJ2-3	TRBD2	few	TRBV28	CATLRTSGRLDTQYF	TGTGCCACCCTTAGGACTAGCGGGAGATTAGATACGCAGTATTTT
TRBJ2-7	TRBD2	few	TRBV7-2	CASSPSGSLAGQYF	TGTGCCAGCAGCCCTAGCGGGAGTCTGGCGGGGCAGTACTTC
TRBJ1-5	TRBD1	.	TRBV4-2	CASSQASRGPENNQPQHF	TGTGCCAGCAGCCAAGCGTCCAGGGGGCCGGAAAACAATCAGCCCCAGCATTTT
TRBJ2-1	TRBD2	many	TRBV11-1	CASSFLAGTYNEQFF	TGTGCCAGCAGCTTCCTAGCGGGTACTTACAATGAGCAGTTCTTC
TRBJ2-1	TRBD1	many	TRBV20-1	CSAADRAGNEQFF	TGCAGTGCTGCCGACAGGGCGGGCAATGAGCAGTTCTTC
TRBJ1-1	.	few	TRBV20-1	CSARITVWNTEAFF	TGCAGTGCAAGGATCACAGTTTGGAACACTGAAGCTTTCTTT
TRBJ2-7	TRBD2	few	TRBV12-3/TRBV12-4	CASSSLAGGLGEQYF	TGTGCCAGCAGTTCTCTAGCGGGAGGGCTGGGCGAGCAGTACTTC
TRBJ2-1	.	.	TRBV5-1	CASSLDVEAGLRNEQFF	TGCGCCAGCAGCTTAGACGTAGAGGCGGGGCTTAGGAATGAGCAGTTCTTC
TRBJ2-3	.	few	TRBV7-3	CASSFSPGLGDTQYF	TGTGCCAGCAGCTTCTCCCCGGGACTCGGAGATACGCAGTATTTT
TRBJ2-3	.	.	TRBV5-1	CASSQGPKSTDTQYF	TGCGCCAGCAGCCAGGGGCCGAAAAGCACAGATACGCAGTATTTT
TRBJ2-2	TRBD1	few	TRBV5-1	CASSFRGYTGELFF	TGCGCCAGCAGCTTCAGGGGGTACACCGGGGAGCTGTTTTTT
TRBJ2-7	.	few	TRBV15	CATSRDRGSLVEQYF	TGTGCCACCAGCAGAGATCGGGGCAGCCTCGTCGAGCAGTACTTC
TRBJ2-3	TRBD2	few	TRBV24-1	CATSPPGVSGSSDTQYF	TGTGCCACCAGCCCTCCAGGAGTTAGCGGGAGTTCTGATACGCAGTATTTT
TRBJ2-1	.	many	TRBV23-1	CASSQSKGTQSYNEQFF	TGCGCCAGCAGTCAATCGAAGGGAACTCAGTCCTACAATGAGCAGTTCTTC
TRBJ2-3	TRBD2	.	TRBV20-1	CSHSSGPTPDTQYF	TGCAGCCACTCTAGCGGCCCCACCCCAGATACGCAGTATTTT
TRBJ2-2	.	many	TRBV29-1	CSAGHTGELFF	TGCAGCGCCGGACACACCGGGGAGCTGTTTTTT
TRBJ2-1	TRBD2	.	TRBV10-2	CASTTSAFPTYNEQFF	TGCGCCAGCACTACTAGCGCCTTCCCCACTTACAATGAGCAGTTCTTC